This TCR beta chain was recovered during a study of T cell repertoires in cytomegalovirus infection. Whole-study context: CMV epitopes used comprised recently identified HLA-C-restricted ones and well-studied HLA-B-restricted ones. Public signatures in TCR beta pointed to CMV infection and matching HLA type. Study-level points and caveats: The study found HLA-C-restricted CMV-specific TCR beta clonotypes dominating the ex vivo response. Accumulated public TCR beta family frequency recognized individuals carrying CMV together with the relevant HLA.

About this clonotype: Its specificity is unknown.

A single record per CDR3 protein comes from TCRdb applying MiXCR to the reads. Counted here are approximately 220,000 distinct CDR3 sequences, 35% to 40% occurring once; the ten biggest clones make up approximately 59%. This sample comprised CD8+ T cells from cultured PBMCs, obtained from culture after CMV antigen stimulation. The clonotype was recovered from a human donor in good health (CMV status not recorded). Some clones in this sample may be carry-over from other donors' samples.

CDR3 nucleotides: TGTGCCACCAGTCATGTCGACACCGGGGAGCTGTTTTTT. Translation: CATSHVDTGELFF. The chain carries TRBV24-1 and TRBJ2-2; no definite D call. The CDR3 covers 13 residues. Germline CDR1 and CDR2: KGHDR and SFDVKD. V dropped 6 bases and J dropped 3 bases, with 7 bases sitting between them.